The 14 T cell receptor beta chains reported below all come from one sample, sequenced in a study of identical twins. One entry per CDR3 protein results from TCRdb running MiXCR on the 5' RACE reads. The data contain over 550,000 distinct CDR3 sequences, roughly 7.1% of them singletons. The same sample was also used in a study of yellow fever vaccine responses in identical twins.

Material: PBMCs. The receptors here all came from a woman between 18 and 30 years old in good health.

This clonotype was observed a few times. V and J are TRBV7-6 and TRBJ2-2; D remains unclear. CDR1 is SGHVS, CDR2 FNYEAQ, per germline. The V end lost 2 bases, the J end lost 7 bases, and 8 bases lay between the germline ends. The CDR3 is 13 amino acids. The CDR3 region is CASSLSGIGELFF. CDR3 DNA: TGTGCCAGCAGCTTATCGGGCATCGGGGAGCTGTTTTTT. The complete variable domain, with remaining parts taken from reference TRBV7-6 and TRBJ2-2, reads GAGVSQSPRYKVTKRGQDVALRCDPISGHVSLYWYRQALGQGPEFLTYFNYEAQQDKSGLPNDRFSAERPEGSISTLTIQRTEQRDSAMYRCASSLSGIGELFFGEGSRLTVL.

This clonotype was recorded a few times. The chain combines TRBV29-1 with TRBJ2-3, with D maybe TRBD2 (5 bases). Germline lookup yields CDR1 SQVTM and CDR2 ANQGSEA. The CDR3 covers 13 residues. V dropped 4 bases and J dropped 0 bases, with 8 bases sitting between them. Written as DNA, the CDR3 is TGCAGCGTTGGTGGAGGAAGCACAGATACGCAGTATTTT. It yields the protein CSVGGGSTDTQYF.

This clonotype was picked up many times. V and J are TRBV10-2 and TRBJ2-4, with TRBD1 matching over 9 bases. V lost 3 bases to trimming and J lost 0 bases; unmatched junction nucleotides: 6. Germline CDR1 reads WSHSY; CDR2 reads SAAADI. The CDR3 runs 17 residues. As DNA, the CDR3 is TGCGCCAGCAGTGAATCCGGGACAGGGCTAGCCAAAAACATTCAGTACTTC. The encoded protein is CASSESGTGLAKNIQYF.

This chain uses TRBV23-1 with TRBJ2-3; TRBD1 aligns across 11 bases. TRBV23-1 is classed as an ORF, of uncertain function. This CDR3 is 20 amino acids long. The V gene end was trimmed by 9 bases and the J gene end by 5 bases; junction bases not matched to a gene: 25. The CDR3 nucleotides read TGCGCCAGAAACGGAGTCCCGGGACAGGGGGTGAAGCGTGGTGGAGATACGCAGTATTTT. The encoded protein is CARNGVPGQGVKRGGDTQYF.

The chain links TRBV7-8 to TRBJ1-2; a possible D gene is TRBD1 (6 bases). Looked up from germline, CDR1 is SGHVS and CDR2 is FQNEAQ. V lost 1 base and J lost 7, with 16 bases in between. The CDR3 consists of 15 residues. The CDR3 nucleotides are TGTGCCAGCAGCTTAGTTCCGGGACAATCTAGTGGCTACACCTTC. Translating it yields CASSLVPGQSSGYTF.

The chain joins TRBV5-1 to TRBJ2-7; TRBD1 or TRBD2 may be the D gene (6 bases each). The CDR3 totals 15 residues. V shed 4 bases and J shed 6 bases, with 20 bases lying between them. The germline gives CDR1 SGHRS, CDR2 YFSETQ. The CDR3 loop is CASSPFGGGIAEQYF. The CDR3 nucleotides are TGCGCCAGCAGCCCCTTCGGGGGCGGCATCGCCGAGCAGTACTTC.

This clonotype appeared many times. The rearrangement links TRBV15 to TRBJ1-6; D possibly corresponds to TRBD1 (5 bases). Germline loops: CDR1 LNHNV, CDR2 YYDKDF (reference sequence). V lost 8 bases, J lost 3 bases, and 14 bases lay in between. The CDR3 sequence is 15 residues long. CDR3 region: CATSFRANYNSPLHF. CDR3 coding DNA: TGTGCCACCTCGTTCAGGGCCAACTATAATTCACCCCTCCACTTT. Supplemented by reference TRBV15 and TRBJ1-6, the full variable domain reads DAMVIQNPRYQVTQFGKPVTLSCSQTLNHNVMYWYQQKSSQAPKLLFHYYDKDFNNEADTPDNFQSRRPNTSFCFLDIRSPGLGDTAMYLCATSFRANYNSPLHFGNGTRLTVT.

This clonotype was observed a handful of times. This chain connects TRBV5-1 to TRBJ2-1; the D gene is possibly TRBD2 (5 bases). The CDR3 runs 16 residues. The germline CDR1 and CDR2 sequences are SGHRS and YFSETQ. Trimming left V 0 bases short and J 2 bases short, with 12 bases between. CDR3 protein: CASSLAGVFPYNEQFF. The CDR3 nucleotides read TGCGCCAGCAGCTTGGCCGGGGTATTCCCCTACAATGAGCAGTTCTTC.

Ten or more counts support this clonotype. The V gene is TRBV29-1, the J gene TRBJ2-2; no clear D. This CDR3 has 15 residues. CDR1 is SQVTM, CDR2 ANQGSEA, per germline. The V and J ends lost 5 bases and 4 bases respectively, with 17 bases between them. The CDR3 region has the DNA TGCAGCGTTTTGCATGGGCCCTTGGGCACCGGGGAGCTGTTTTTT. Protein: CSVLHGPLGTGELFF.

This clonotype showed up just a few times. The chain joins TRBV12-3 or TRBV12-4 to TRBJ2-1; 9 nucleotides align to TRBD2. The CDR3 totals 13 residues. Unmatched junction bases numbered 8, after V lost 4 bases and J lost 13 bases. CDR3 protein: CASSSGGTSKQFF. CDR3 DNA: TGTGCCAGCAGTTCCGGCGGGACTAGCAAACAGTTCTTC.

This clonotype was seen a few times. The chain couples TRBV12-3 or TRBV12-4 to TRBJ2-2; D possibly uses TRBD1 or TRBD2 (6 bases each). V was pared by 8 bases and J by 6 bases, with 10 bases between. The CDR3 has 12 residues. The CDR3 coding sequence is TGTGCCAGCTTTAGGGGGGCCGGGGAGCTGTTTTTT. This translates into CASFRGAGELFF.

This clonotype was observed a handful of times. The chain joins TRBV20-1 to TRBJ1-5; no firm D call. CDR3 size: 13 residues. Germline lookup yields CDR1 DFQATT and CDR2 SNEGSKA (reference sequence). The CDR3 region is CSLGRFGNQPQHF. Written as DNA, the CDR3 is TGCTCCCTAGGGCGCTTCGGCAATCAGCCCCAGCATTTT.

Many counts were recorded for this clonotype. CDR3: CAPPGTDLQGSNQPQHF. In nucleotides, the CDR3 is TGCGCCCCCCCCGGGACAGACTTACAAGGGAGCAATCAGCCCCAGCATTTT. The chain recombines TRBV5-1 with TRBJ1-5, with 7 bases lining up with TRBD1. This CDR3 comprises 17 residues. Germline lookup yields CDR1 SGHRS and CDR2 YFSETQ. J lost 1 base, V lost 10 bases, and 17 bases had no gene match.

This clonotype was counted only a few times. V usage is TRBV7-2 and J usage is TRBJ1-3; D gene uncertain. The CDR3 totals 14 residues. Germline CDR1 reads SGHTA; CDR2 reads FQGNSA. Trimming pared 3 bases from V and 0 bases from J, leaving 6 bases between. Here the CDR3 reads CASSLMNSGNTIYF. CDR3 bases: TGTGCCAGCAGCTTGATGAACTCTGGAAACACCATATATTTT.